This T cell receptor (beta chain) was sequenced for a study of T cell repertoires in cytomegalovirus infection. Background on the study: From public TCR beta signatures came an indication of both CMV infection and matching HLA type.

TCRdb called the reads again in MiXCR, with one record for every CDR3 protein. The top ten hold roughly an eighth of the sample, which has around 800,000 distinct CDR3 sequences, approximately 32% seen once. V gave up 0 bases and J gave up 5 bases; unmatched junction bases: 9. This CDR3 spans 16 amino acids. CDR1 is LNHDA, CDR2 SQIVND, per germline (reference sequence). On this clonotype: Its cognate antigen is unknown.

The TCR sequence derives from a human donor in good health (CMV status not recorded). Some clones in this sample may be carry-over from other donors' samples. This material consisted of cultured CD8+ T cells from PBMCs, taken from culture after CMV antigen stimulation. This sequence joins TRBV19 and TRBJ2-7; TRBD1 agrees at 8 bases. In DNA, the CDR3 is TGTGCCAGTAGTATAGAATTCACCTCAGGGGGCGACGAGCAGTACTTC. This encodes CASSIEFTSGGDEQYF.